A selection of T cell receptor beta chains follows, all from one sample in a study of T cells in Graves' hyperthyroidism and ophthalmopathy. TCRdb redid the calling of the multiplex PCR reads with MiXCR, one entry per CDR3 protein. Among around 290,000 distinct CDR3 sequences listed, about a sixth were seen once. Sequences were obtained from blood. Every receptor here comes from a woman aged 60-75 years with Graves' ophthalmopathy. Each CDR3 is given with its conserved first and last residue. The order of the fields is V gene, CDR3 length, clone size, D gene, J gene, CDR3 protein, CDR3 DNA. D genes are given only for firm matches. Expanded clones get a size class; other rows say once, few or many, or leave the size out.

TRBV9	17	many	.	TRBJ1-2	CASSVLDSGFLWYGYTF	TGTGCCAGCAGCGTCCTTGACTCGGGGTTCCTTTGGTATGGCTACACCTTC
TRBV2	13	many	TRBD1	TRBJ1-1	CASRDRVNTEAFF	TGTGCCAGCAGGGACAGGGTGAATACTGAAGCTTTCTTT
TRBV5-4	14	.	.	TRBJ1-1	CASSWEGSNTEAFF	TGTGCCAGCAGCTGGGAGGGCTCGAACACTGAAGCTTTCTTT
TRBV9	15	.	.	TRBJ2-3	CASSVGRARTDTQYF	TGTGCCAGCAGCGTTGGACGGGCGAGGACAGATACGCAGTATTTT
TRBV9	15	few	.	TRBJ1-2	CASSPRQWGVYGYTF	TGTGCCAGCAGCCCCCGACAATGGGGGGTTTATGGCTACACCTTC
TRBV5-1	15	.	TRBD2	TRBJ2-2	CASSLTSGVGGELFF	TGCGCCAGCAGCCTTACTAGCGGGGTCGGCGGGGAGCTGTTTTTT
TRBV7-2	18	many	.	TRBJ2-4	CASSLWGSGLLAKNIQYF	TGTGCCAGCAGCTTATGGGGGAGTGGGCTCCTAGCCAAAAACATTCAGTACTTC
TRBV7-9	14	.	.	TRBJ2-6	CASSLESGANVLTF	TGTGCCAGCAGCTTAGAGTCTGGGGCCAACGTCCTGACTTTC
TRBV28	14	.	.	TRBJ1-3	CASSSGFAGNTIYF	TGTGCCAGCAGTTCAGGCTTTGCTGGAAACACCATATATTTT
TRBV10-2	13	.	.	TRBJ2-2	CASSASLAGELFF	TGCGCCAGCAGTGCGTCACTAGCCGGGGAGCTGTTTTTT
TRBV30	13	many	.	TRBJ1-5	CAWSVRGNQPQHF	TGTGCCTGGAGTGTTCGGGGAAATCAGCCCCAGCATTTT
TRBV18	17	.	.	TRBJ2-5	CASSPQKTVRQEETQYF	TGTGCCAGCTCACCACAAAAAACGGTGAGACAGGAGGAGACCCAGTACTTC
TRBV2	14	many	.	TRBJ1-2	CASSEVQGGYGYTF	TGTGCCAGCAGTGAAGTGCAGGGAGGCTATGGCTACACCTTC
TRBV18	16	many	TRBD1	TRBJ1-1	CASSPRGDRANTEAFF	TGTGCCAGCTCACCACGTGGGGACAGGGCGAACACTGAAGCTTTCTTT
TRBV3-1	12	many	.	TRBJ2-2	CASRVASGELFF	TGTGCCAGCAGAGTAGCGTCCGGGGAGCTGTTTTTT
TRBV5-1	13	few	.	TRBJ2-3	CASTVIGTDTQYF	TGCGCCAGCACCGTGATAGGGACAGATACGCAGTATTTT
TRBV28	14	.	.	TRBJ1-4	CASRQRGTREKLFF	TGTGCCAGCAGGCAAAGGGGGACTCGGGAAAAACTGTTTTTT
TRBV7-8	14	many	TRBD1	TRBJ2-4	CASSPGTGANIQYF	TGTGCCAGCAGCCCCGGGACAGGGGCAAACATTCAGTACTTC
TRBV28	14	many	.	TRBJ2-3	CASSLRGDPDTQYF	TGTGCCAGCAGTTTGAGGGGGGATCCAGATACGCAGTATTTT
TRBV18	13	many	.	TRBJ1-2	CASSKDSNYGYTF	TGTGCCAGCTCCAAAGACAGTAACTATGGCTACACCTTC
TRBV11-2	15	many	TRBD1	TRBJ2-7	CASSRSSGQSYEQYF	TGTGCCAGCAGCCGATCATCGGGACAGAGTTACGAGCAGTACTTC
TRBV2	14	many	.	TRBJ1-1	CASSVSEGDTEAFF	TGTGCCAGCAGTGTAAGCGAGGGTGACACTGAAGCTTTCTTT
TRBV19	14	few	.	TRBJ1-2	CASHSYGGARGYTF	TGTGCCAGCCACAGCTACGGGGGCGCGAGGGGCTACACCTTC
TRBV29-1	13	many	.	TRBJ1-2	CSVDTDSTYGYTF	TGCAGCGTTGATACAGACAGTACCTATGGCTACACCTTC
TRBV2	15	many	.	TRBJ2-7	CASSDQVPTTYEQYF	TGTGCCAGCAGTGACCAGGTACCTACCACCTACGAGCAGTACTTC
TRBV4-3	17	.	.	TRBJ1-3	CASSQDIPGDSGNTIYF	TGCGCCAGCAGCCAAGATATTCCGGGGGACTCTGGAAACACCATATATTTT
TRBV7-8	18	.	TRBD1	TRBJ1-5	CASSLVSDRDRRNQPQHF	TGTGCCAGCAGCTTAGTATCAGACAGGGACAGGCGCAATCAGCCCCAGCATTTT
TRBV6-2/TRBV6-3	19	few	TRBD1	TRBJ2-6	CASSYSILGQGAGANVLTF	TGTGCCAGCAGTTACTCGATTTTGGGACAGGGCGCTGGGGCCAACGTCCTGACTTTC
TRBV18	16	many	.	TRBJ1-4	CASSRTTANVNEKLFF	TGTGCCAGCTCACGCACGACGGCGAACGTTAATGAAAAACTGTTTTTT
TRBV7-8	16	many	.	TRBJ1-1	CASSSKWGGMDTEAFF	TGTGCCAGCAGCTCGAAATGGGGGGGGATGGACACTGAAGCTTTCTTT
TRBV20-1	14	.	.	TRBJ2-3	CSAQRGEFKDTQYF	TGCAGTGCCCAAAGGGGGGAGTTCAAAGATACGCAGTATTTT
TRBV28	13	many	.	TRBJ2-5	CASSKTQQETQYF	TGTGCCAGCAGTAAGACTCAACAAGAGACCCAGTACTTC
TRBV3-1	15	many	TRBD2	TRBJ2-3	CASSQGLADTDTQYF	TGTGCCAGCAGCCAGGGACTAGCGGACACAGATACGCAGTATTTT
TRBV7-9	14	.	TRBD1	TRBJ1-5	CASSSLTGPQPQHF	TGTGCCAGCAGCTCCTTGACAGGGCCTCAGCCCCAGCATTTT
TRBV6-2/TRBV6-3	14	.	TRBD1	TRBJ1-1	CASRRGTGTTEAFF	TGTGCCAGCAGACGCGGGACAGGGACCACTGAAGCTTTCTTT
TRBV9	14	many	.	TRBJ2-2	CASSVEGHTGELFF	TGTGCCAGCAGCGTAGAAGGGCACACCGGGGAGCTGTTTTTT
TRBV6-2/TRBV6-3	14	many	.	TRBJ1-5	CASSYGGMYVPQHF	TGTGCCAGCAGTTACGGGGGGATGTACGTGCCCCAGCATTTT
TRBV5-5	14	once	.	TRBJ1-1	CASSNARGRRFAFF	TGTGCCAGCAGCAACGCAAGAGGGAGACGTTTCGCTTTCTTT